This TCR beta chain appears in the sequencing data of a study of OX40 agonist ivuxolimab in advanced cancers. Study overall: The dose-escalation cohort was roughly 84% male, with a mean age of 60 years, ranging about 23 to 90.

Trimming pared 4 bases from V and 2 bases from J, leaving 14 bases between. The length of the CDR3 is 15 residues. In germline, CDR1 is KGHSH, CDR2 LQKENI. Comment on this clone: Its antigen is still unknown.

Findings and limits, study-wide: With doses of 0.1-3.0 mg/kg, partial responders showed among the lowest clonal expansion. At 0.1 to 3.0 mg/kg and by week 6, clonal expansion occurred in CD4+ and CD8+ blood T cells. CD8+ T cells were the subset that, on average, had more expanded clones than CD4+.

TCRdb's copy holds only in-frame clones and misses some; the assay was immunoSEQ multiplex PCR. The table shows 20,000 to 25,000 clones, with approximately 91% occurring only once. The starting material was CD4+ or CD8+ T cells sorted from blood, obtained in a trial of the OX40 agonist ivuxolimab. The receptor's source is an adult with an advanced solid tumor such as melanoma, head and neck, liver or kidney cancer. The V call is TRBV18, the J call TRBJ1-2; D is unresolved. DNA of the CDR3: TGTGCCAGCTCACAATCCCAGGACGGAAACTATGGCTACACCTTC. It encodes CASSQSQDGNYGYTF. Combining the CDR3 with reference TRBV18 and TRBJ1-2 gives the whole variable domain NAGVMQNPRHLVRRRGQEARLRCSPMKGHSHVYWYRQLPEEGLKFMVYLQKENIIDESGMPKERFSAEFPKEGPSILRIQQVVRGDSAAYFCASSQSQDGNYGYTFGSGTRLTVV.